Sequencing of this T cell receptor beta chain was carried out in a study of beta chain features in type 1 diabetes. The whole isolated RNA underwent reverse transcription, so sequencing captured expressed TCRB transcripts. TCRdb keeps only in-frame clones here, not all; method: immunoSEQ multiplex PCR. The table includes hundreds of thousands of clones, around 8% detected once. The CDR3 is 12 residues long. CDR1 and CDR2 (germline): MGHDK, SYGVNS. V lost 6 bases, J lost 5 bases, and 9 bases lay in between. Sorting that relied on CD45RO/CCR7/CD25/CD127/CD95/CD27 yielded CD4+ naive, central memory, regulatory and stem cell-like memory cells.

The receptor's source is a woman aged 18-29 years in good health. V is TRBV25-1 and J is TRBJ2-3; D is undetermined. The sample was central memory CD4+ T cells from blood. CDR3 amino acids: CASSFLRDTQYF. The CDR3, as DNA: TGTGCCAGCAGCTTTCTGCGAGATACGCAGTATTTT.